The 2 T cell receptor beta chains below all came from one sample that was sequenced in a study of T cells in Graves' hyperthyroidism and ophthalmopathy. RNA transcripts yielded amplified TCR beta CDR3 regions. RT-PCR in the first round (using the HTBI primer set) targeted the TCR CDR3. MiXCR, applied by TCRdb to the multiplex PCR reads, yields one record per CDR3 protein. The sample lists some 340,000 distinct CDR3 sequences; about 13% were seen once. Sequenced: blood. These receptors were collected from a woman aged 40 to 50 with Graves' ophthalmopathy.

This clonotype turned up a few times. Since a much larger clone is just one base distant, this may be a read error. V usage is TRBV28 and J usage is TRBJ2-7, with 10 bases fitting TRBD2. CDR1 is MDHEN and CDR2 is SYDVKM in the germline V gene. V dropped 3 bases and J dropped 7; count of bases not matched to a gene: 9. CDR3 length equals 15 residues. CDR3 sequence (DNA): TGTGCCAGCAGTTTGAGAGCGGGAGGGCTCAATGAGCAGTACTTC. Protein: CASSLRAGGLNEQYF.

This clonotype was detected ten times or more. The rearrangement joins TRBV11-2 to TRBJ1-6; D is unclear. The CDR3 sequence is 15 residues long. CDR1 and CDR2 from the germline V gene are SGHAT and FQNNGV. Trimming left V 0 bases short and J 7 bases short, with 10 bases between. The CDR3 DNA is TGTGCCAGCAGCTTAGATCCCGGGTACAATTCACCCCTCCACTTT. It yields the protein CASSLDPGYNSPLHF. The full variable domain, its missing parts supplied by reference TRBV11-2 and TRBJ1-6, is EAGVAQSPRYKIIEKRQSVAFWCNPISGHATLYWYQQILGQGPKLLIQFQNNGVVDDSQLPKDRFSAERLKGVDSTLKIQPAKLEDSAVYLCASSLDPGYNSPLHFGNGTRLTVT.